This T cell receptor (beta chain) is drawn from a study of post-analysis software for immune sequencing data. At the level of the study: Relapsing-remitting, secondary progressive and progressive-relapsing courses of multiple sclerosis were included. Study conclusions and caveats: F measure clustering grouped samples strongly by preparation batch. Multiple sclerosis patients showed significantly lower normalized Chao1 diversity than controls did. Patients showed TRBV5-6, TRBV5-1 and TRBV20-1 among roughly five TRBV segments more frequent than in controls.

This clonotype was detected a few times. Its antigen is unknown. The CDR3 contains 12 residues. V was cut by 5 bases and J by 8 bases, with 12 bases left in between. TCR beta cDNA libraries had unique molecular identifiers. A population of roughly 0.95 to 10 million T cells gave rise to 400,000 to 550,000 cDNA molecules. TCRdb recomputed calls from the PCR reads with MiXCR, one row per CDR3 protein. The data show approximately 400,000 distinct CDR3 sequences, with 30% to 45% seen just once and roughly an eighth held by the top ten. The sample was blood. The chain combines TRBV12-3 or TRBV12-4 with TRBJ1-2; D is ambiguous. This TCR came from a girl aged 5-17 years with multiple sclerosis. The DNA of the CDR3 is TGTGCCAGCAGTCCTGCCGTGGGGGGCTACACCTTC. Residues: CASSPAVGGYTF.